This paragraph reports one TCR beta chain. This entry is derived from a study of blood T cell repertoires in COVID-19. Study summary: PBMCs, B-cell-depleted T cells, or T cells provided the cDNA or gDNA that made up the material.

Per the original data handling: Estimation of nucleated cell counts was performed using reference gene primer amplification. This table comes from immunoSEQ multiplex PCR, and its TCRdb copy is limited to in-frame clones, with some not included. The DNA was the basis for D and trimming; V, J and clone size are from that table. The profile covers hundreds of thousands of clones, with 80% to 90% appearing a single time and about 5.7% taken by the ten largest. The V and J ends lost 0 bases and 11 bases respectively, with 20 bases between them. This CDR3 has 16 residues. The germline gives CDR1 SNHLY, CDR2 FYNNEI.

Sequencing was carried out using peripheral blood. V and J are TRBV2 and TRBJ1-5, with TRBD1 as a possible D gene (5 bases). The source is a man older than 75 with acute or convalescent COVID-19. CDR3 amino acids: CASSEARQGGIIAQHF. CDR3 DNA: TGTGCCAGCAGTGAAGCAAGGCAGGGTGGTATTATTGCCCAGCATTTT.